This TCR beta chain appears in the sequencing data of a study of PD-1 blockade in classical Hodgkin lymphoma (dated by TCRdb to about 2020). With respect to the entire study: Nivolumab dosing was 3 mg/kg intravenously every 2 weeks, continuing until either disease progression or unacceptable toxicity. The study used TCR beta sequencing and CyTOF to define a peripheral blood immune signature of response to PD-1 blockade in classical Hodgkin lymphoma.

CDR1 MNHEY and CDR2 SMNVEV were looked up in the germline V gene (reference sequence). Trimmed from V: 2 bases; trimmed from J: 5 bases; junction bases lacking a gene match: 6. Reading from cysteine to phenylalanine, the CDR3 counts 17 amino acids. The entry retains the CDR3 DNA only, 51 bases that are in frame from base 1. Overall study results and their limits: The study covered only a single clinical trial cohort, and the causes of the repertoire differences, possibly disease activity or prior therapy, were still not defined. Diversity was lower in patients who began nivolumab less than 1 year after ASCT, so these patients were left out of later analyses to avoid confounding by immune reconstitution. Baseline TCR diversity was reported to be lower in newly diagnosed patients than in healthy donors, and even lower in relapsed/refractory patients. CD4+ but not CD8+ TCR diversity rose significantly by C4D1 (p=0.0027 vs p=0.16), most apparent in complete responders (p=0.02). Trial patients achieving complete response had baseline diversity similar to newly diagnosed patients, whereas partial responders and progressors had significantly lower diversity.

The time point label on this specimen signifies: cycle 2 day 1 (C2D1) of nivolumab. All trial patients had relapsed after autologous stem cell transplantation, with cohorts A, B and C differing in prior brentuximab vedotin exposure. The trial cohort comprised some 60 patients with relapsed/refractory classical Hodgkin lymphoma whose best overall responses were complete response, partial response or progressive disease. Single-agent nivolumab was administered to trial patients in the multi-cohort phase II CheckMate 205 trial. An independent review committee assessed best overall response using the 2007 International Working Group response criteria. Trial PBMCs were collected just before the start of nivolumab (C1D1) and during therapy at cycle 2 day 1 and cycle 4 day 1. Peripheral blood was collected in 8 mL Vacutainer Cell Preparation Tubes, from which PBMCs were isolated by centrifugation and then cryopreserved.

This clone showed up just once. The specificity of this receptor is unknown. The record has no base qualities; no much larger clone is one base away. The Qiagen DNeasy kit was used to extract genomic DNA from unsorted PBMCs and from the negatively selected CD4+ and CD8+ fractions. TCR beta CDR3 regions were amplified by immunoSEQ multiplex PCR using primers annealing to V and J segments. A synthetic immune receptor repertoire was used to minimize amplification bias, and remaining bias was computationally removed after sequencing. The authors processed their data as follows. Repertoire diversity was quantified as the Shannon entropy index using custom Python scripts. The unsorted, CD4+ and CD8+ repertoires were each analyzed separately, with the exception of combined analyses, where CD4+ and CD8+ sequences were merged in silico. A clone was considered expanded if an increase in frequency of at least 2-fold after treatment relative to C1D1 was found, and a pseudocount of 0.5 was applied to clones undetected at baseline. Singleton clones were defined as clones with 0 or 1 copy at C1D1, and non-singleton clones were defined as clones with 2 or more copies. Clones expanded in unsorted samples were labelled as CD4+, CD8+ or unknown by matching protein sequences in sorted samples from the same patient. Diversity changes from C1D1 to C4D1 were tested in paired samples using Wilcoxon tests. The table was pulled from immuneACCESS by TCRdb, which kept in-frame rearrangements only. Such tables lose some clones; where checked, under half of the loss comes from unresolved V genes, and the rest has no known cause. V, J and clone size are taken as reported in that table, and D and trimming were inferred from the DNA itself. The sample table lists 50,000 or so clones, around 90% of them with a count of one. Clones ranked in the top ten supply roughly a tenth of the sample.

The starting material was peripheral blood mononuclear cells (PBMCs), obtained before the second cycle of nivolumab. This clonotype originated in a human donor with classical Hodgkin lymphoma. The chain is made from TRBV27 and TRBJ2-1, and TRBD2 matches 13 of the central bases. The CDR3 is CASSLRTSGGVHNEQFF. The DNA sequence reads TGTGCCAGCAGTTTACGGACTAGCGGGGGAGTTCACAATGAGCAGTTCTTC.